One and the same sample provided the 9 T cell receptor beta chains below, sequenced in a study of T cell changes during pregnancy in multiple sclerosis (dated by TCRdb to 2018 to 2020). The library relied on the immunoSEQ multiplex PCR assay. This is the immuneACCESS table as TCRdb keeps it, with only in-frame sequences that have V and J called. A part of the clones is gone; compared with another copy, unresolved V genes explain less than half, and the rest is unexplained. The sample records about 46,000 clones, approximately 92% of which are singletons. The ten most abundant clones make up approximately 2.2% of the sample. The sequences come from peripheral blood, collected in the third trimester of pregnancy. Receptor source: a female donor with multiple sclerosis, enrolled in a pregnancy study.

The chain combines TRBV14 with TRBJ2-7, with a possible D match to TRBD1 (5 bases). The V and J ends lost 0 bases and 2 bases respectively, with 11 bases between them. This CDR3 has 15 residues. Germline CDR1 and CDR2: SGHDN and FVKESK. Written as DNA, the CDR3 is TGTGCCAGCAGCCAAGATCCCGCGACAGCCTACGAGCAGTACTTC. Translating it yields CASSQDPATAYEQYF.

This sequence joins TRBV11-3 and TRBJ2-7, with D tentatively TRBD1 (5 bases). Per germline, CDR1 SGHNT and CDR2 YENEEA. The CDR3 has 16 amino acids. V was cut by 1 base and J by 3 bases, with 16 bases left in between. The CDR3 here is CASSLVDGAPHYEQYF. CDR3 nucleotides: TGTGCCAGCAGCTTAGTAGATGGGGCACCCCACTACGAGCAGTACTTC.

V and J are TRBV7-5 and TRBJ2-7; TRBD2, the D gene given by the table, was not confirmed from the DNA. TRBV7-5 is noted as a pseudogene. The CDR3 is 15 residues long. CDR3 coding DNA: TGTGCCAGAAGCTTATCGGGACTTTCTGTCTACGAGCAGTACTTC. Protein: CARSLSGLSVYEQYF.

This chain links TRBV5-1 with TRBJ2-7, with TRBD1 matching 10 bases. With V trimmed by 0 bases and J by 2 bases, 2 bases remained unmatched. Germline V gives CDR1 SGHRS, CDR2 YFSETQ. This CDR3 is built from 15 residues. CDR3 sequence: CASSLAGTGAYEQYF. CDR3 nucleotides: TGCGCCAGCAGCTTGGCCGGGACAGGGGCCTACGAGCAGTACTTC.

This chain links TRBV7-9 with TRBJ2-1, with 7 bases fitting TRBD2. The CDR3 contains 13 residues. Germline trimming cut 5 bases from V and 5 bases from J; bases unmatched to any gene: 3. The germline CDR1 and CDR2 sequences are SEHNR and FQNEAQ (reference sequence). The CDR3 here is CASSTGLHNEQFF. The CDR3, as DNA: TGTGCCAGCAGCACGGGACTACACAATGAGCAGTTCTTC.

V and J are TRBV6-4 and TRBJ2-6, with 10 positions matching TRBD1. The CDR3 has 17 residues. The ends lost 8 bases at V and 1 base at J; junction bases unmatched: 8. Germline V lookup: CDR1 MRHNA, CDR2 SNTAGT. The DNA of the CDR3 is TGTGCCAGCGGCCTCGGACAGGGGGGGTCTGGGGCCAACGTCCTGACTTTC. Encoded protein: CASGLGQGGSGANVLTF.

The CDR3 DNA sequence: TGCGCCAGCAGCTTTTTAGCGGGAGGTACCTACAATGAGCAGTTCTTC. Protein: CASSFLAGGTYNEQFF. V usage is TRBV5-1 and J usage is TRBJ2-1, with 10 bases fitting TRBD2. This CDR3 spans 16 amino acids. V gave up 2 bases and J gave up 2 bases; unmatched junction bases: 4. Germline CDR1 and CDR2: SGHRS and YFSETQ.

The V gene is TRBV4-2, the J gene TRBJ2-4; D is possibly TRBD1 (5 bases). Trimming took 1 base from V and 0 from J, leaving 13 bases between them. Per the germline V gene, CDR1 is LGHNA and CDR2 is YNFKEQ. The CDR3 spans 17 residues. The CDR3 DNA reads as TGTGCCAGCAGCCAAGCCCTACCAGACAGAGCCAAAAACATTCAGTACTTC. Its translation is CASSQALPDRAKNIQYF.

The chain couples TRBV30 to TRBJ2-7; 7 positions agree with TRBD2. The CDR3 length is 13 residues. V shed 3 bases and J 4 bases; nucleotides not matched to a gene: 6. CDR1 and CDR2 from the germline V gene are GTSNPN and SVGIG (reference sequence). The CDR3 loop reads CAWRGGVGYEQYF. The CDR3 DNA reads TGTGCCTGGAGGGGAGGGGTTGGTTACGAGCAGTACTTC.